The rows below give T cell receptor beta chains drawn from one sample of a study of OX40 agonist ivuxolimab in advanced cancers. The assay was immunoSEQ multiplex PCR, and TCRdb's table has in-frame clones only and misses some. The sample has 20,000 to 25,000 clones, roughly 80% seen once; the top ten hold roughly a quarter. The sequences come from CD4+ or CD8+ T cells sorted from blood, collected in a trial of the OX40 agonist ivuxolimab. Receptor source: an adult with an advanced solid tumor such as melanoma, head and neck, liver or kidney cancer. Each CDR3 is given with its conserved first and last residue. Each record gives: D gene, clone size, J gene, V gene, CDR3 protein, CDR3 DNA. A D gene is named only where the DNA matches it firmly. Expanded clones are given a class, and other clones once, few, many or no size at all.

TRBD1 | . | TRBJ1-5 | TRBV4-2 | CASSQDLDRASQPQHF | TGTGCCAGCAGCCAAGATCTGGACAGGGCAAGCCAGCCCCAGCATTTT
. | . | TRBJ2-7 | TRBV6-5 | CASRDEYEQYF | TGTGCCAGCAGGGACGAATACGAGCAGTACTTC
. | . | TRBJ1-5 | TRBV2 | CASSPLGGYQPQHF | TGTGCCAGCAGCCCCCTGGGGGGCTATCAGCCCCAGCATTTT
TRBD1 | . | TRBJ1-1 | TRBV7-9 | CASSPTRTGGAYENTEAFF | TGTGCCAGCAGCCCGACTCGGACAGGGGGCGCTTACGAGAACACTGAAGCTTTCTTT
. | . | TRBJ1-1 | TRBV6-6 | CASSPGTTIEAFF | TGTGCCAGCAGTCCCGGGACAACGATCGAAGCTTTCTTT
. | once | TRBJ2-5 | TRBV4-3 | CASSQDIATESQVGTQYF | TGCGCCAGCAGCCAAGATATCGCAACAGAATCCCAAGTTGGGACCCAGTACTTC
. | . | TRBJ1-1 | TRBV6-5 | CASSYGIAVDEAFF | TGTGCCAGCAGTTACGGGATCGCGGTGGATGAAGCTTTCTTT
. | . | TRBJ1-1 | TRBV19 | CASSMEGGAEAFF | TGTGCCAGTAGTATGGAGGGTGGGGCTGAAGCTTTCTTT
TRBD1 | . | TRBJ1-1 | TRBV9 | CASSVPKEGGRDTEAFF | TGTGCCAGCAGCGTCCCAAAAGAAGGGGGCAGGGACACTGAAGCTTTCTTT
. | few | TRBJ2-7 | TRBV5-4 | CASSRRQEGYEQYF | TGTGCCAGCAGCCGAAGACAGGAGGGCTACGAGCAGTACTTC
TRBD2 | . | TRBJ2-1 | TRBV4-1 | CASSQVPSGGYNEQFF | TGCGCCAGCAGCCAAGTCCCTAGCGGGGGTTACAATGAGCAGTTCTTC
TRBD2 | . | TRBJ2-3 | TRBV5-1 | CASSFKGSTSGFTDTQYF | TGCGCCAGCAGCTTTAAGGGGAGTACTAGCGGATTCACAGATACGCAGTATTTT
. | . | TRBJ1-5 | TRBV21-1 | CASSPAPALYSNQPQHF | TGTGCCAGCAGCCCAGCCCCGGCCCTGTATAGCAATCAGCCCCAGCATTTT
. | . | TRBJ2-7 | TRBV4-3 | CASSQAPSYEQYF | TGCGCCAGCAGCCAAGCCCCGTCCTACGAGCAGTACTTC
. | once | TRBJ1-1 | TRBV9 | CASSVEIMNTEAFF | TGTGCCAGCAGCGTAGAGATAATGAACACTGAAGCTTTCTTT
. | . | TRBJ1-2 | TRBV5-6 | CASSRLLGKPFYTF | TGTGCCAGCAGCAGGTTGCTGGGAAAGCCCTTCTACACCTTC
. | . | TRBJ2-2 | TRBV9 | CASSVRGANTGELFF | TGTGCCAGCAGCGTAAGAGGGGCGAACACCGGGGAGCTGTTTTTT
TRBD1 | . | TRBJ2-3 | TRBV5-1 | CASSRDSDYTDTQYF | TGCGCCAGCTCCAGGGACAGTGATTACACAGATACGCAGTATTTT
TRBD1 | . | TRBJ2-3 | TRBV9 | CASSVEGQGPDTQYF | TGTGCCAGCAGCGTAGAAGGACAGGGCCCAGATACGCAGTATTTT
TRBD1 | . | TRBJ2-7 | TRBV11-2 | CASSLVTGGEQYF | TGTGCCAGCAGCTTAGTCACAGGGGGCGAGCAGTACTTC
. | . | TRBJ2-2 | TRBV27 | CASSFGTGELFF | TGTGCCAGCAGTTTTGGCACCGGGGAGCTGTTTTTT
TRBD1 | . | TRBJ1-1 | TRBV2 | CASRRTGRTEAFF | TGTGCCAGCAGAAGGACAGGGCGCACTGAAGCTTTCTTT
. | . | TRBJ2-1 | TRBV9 | CASSVGGVMGRESPYNEQFF | TGTGCCAGCAGCGTAGGAGGGGTGATGGGGCGGGAAAGCCCCTACAATGAGCAGTTCTTC